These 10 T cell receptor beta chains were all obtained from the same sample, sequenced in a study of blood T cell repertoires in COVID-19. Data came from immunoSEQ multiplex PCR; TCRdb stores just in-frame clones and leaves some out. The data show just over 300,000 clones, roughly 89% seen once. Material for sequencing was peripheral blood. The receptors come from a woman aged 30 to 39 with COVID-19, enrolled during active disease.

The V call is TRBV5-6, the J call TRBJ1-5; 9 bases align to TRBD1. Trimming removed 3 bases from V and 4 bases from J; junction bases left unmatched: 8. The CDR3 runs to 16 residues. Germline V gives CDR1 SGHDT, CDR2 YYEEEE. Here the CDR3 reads CASSYYGTGTNQPQHF. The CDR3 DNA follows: TGTGCCAGCAGCTACTACGGGACAGGGACGAATCAGCCCCAGCATTTT.

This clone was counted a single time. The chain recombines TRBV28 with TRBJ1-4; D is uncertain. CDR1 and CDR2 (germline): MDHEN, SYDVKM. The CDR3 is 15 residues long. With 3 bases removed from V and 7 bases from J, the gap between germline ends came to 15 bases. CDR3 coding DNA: TGTGCCAGCAGTTTGCTCTTGACGGCGGGTGAAAAACTGTTTTTT. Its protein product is CASSLLLTAGEKLFF.

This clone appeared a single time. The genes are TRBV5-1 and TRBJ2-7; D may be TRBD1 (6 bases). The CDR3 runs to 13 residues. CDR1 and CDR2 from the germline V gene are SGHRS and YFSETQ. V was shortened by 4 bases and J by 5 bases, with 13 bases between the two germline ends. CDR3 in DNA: TGCGCCAGCAGCAAACAGGGTAGCGACGAGCAGTACTTC. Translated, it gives CASSKQGSDEQYF.

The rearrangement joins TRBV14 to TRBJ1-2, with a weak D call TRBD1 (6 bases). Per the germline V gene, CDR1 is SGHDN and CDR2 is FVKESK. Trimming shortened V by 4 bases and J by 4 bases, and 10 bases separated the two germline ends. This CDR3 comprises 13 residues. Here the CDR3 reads CASSRGQFYGYTF. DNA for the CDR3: TGTGCCAGCAGCCGGGGGCAGTTCTATGGCTACACCTTC.

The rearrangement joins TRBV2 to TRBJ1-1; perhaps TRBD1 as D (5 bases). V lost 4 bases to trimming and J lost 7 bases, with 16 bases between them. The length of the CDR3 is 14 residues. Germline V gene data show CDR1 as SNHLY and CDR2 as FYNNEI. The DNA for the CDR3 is TGTGCCAGCAGTGGGTCCCGGGGGACGGGTGAAGCTTTCTTT. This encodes CASSGSRGTGEAFF.

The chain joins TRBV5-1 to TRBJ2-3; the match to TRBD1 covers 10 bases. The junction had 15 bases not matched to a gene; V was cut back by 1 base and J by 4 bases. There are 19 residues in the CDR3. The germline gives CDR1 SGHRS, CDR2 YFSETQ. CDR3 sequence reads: CASSLPSHRDRGSPDTQYF. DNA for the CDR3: TGCGCCAGCAGCTTGCCTTCACACCGGGACAGGGGATCTCCAGATACGCAGTATTTT.

The CDR3, as DNA: TGTGCCAGCAGCACGTCCTCACAGAGCTCTGGAAACACCATATATTTT. It yields the protein CASSTSSQSSGNTIYF. The rearrangement links TRBV7-6 to TRBJ1-3; D is uncertain. This CDR3 has 16 amino acids. Trimming pared 5 bases from V and 0 bases from J, leaving 14 bases between. The germline gives CDR1 SGHVS, CDR2 FNYEAQ.

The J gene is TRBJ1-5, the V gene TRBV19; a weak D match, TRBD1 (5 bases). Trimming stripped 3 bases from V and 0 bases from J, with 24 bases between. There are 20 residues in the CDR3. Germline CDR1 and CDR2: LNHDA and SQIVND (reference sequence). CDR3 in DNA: TGTGCCAGTAGTATTGGGGGGTTCGCTGAATATGATTATAGCAATCAGCCCCAGCATTTT. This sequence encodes CASSIGGFAEYDYSNQPQHF.

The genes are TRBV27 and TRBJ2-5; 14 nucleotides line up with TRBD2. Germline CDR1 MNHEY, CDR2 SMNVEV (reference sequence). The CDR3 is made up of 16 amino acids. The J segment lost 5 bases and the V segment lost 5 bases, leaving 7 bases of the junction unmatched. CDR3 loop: CASSPRTSGGSETQYF. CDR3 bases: TGTGCCAGCAGTCCGCGGACTAGCGGGGGGTCGGAGACCCAGTACTTC.

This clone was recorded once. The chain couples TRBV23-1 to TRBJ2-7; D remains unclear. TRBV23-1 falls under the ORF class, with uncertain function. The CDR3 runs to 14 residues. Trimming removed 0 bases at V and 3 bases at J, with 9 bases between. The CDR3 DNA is TGCGCCAGCAGTCAATCGGCAGATTTCTACGAGCAGTACGTC. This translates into CASSQSADFYEQYV.